These 28 T cell receptor beta chains share one sample of origin, sequenced in a study of T cell clonality in common variable immunodeficiency (dated by TCRdb to between 2015 and 2017). Libraries came from the immunoSEQ multiplex PCR assay. Imported from immuneACCESS, the table was reduced by TCRdb to in-frame sequences with V and J called. These copies leave out some clones; in studies compared against another copy, an unresolved V gene accounts for under half, and the cause of the remainder is not known. The table records about 42,000 clones for this sample, and not one of them appears only once. Of the sample, 2.1% is held by the ten largest clones. Specimen: peripheral blood mononuclear cells. The receptors here all came from a person aged 18 to 75 in good health.

This clone is medium-sized by share. Read sequence stops 3 residues before the CDR3 end, and the germline J gene provides the missing end. This chain joins TRBV5-1 and TRBJ2-7, with 9 bases identical to TRBD1. CDR3 length: 15 residues. V shed 3 bases and J 3 bases; nucleotides not matched to a gene: 7. Germline CDR1 reads SGHRS; CDR2 reads YFSETQ. The CDR3 loop is CASSSLTGQGYEQYF. The covered CDR3 bases are TGCGCCAGCAGCTCACTCACGGGACAGGGCTACGAG.

This clone was seen ten or more times. The sequenced CDR3 bases are TGCGCCAGCAGCCCAGGGGGCGCGAATTCACCG. Its translation: CASSPGGANSP. The CDR3 reads in full as CASSPGGANSPLFF. V is TRBV5-1 and J is TRBJ2-2; 8 bases are shared with TRBD1. Coverage ceases 3 residues before the CDR3 finishes, and the germline J gene fills in the end. Germline V CDR1 and CDR2: SGHRS, YFSETQ. The CDR3 totals 14 residues. Drawing the rest from reference TRBV5-1 and TRBJ2-2, the complete variable domain is KAGVTQTPRYLIKTRGQQVTLSCSPISGHRSVSWYQQTPGQGLQFLFEYFSETQRNKGNFPGRFSGRQFSNSRSEMNVSTLELGDSALYLCASSPGGANSPLFFGEGSRLTVL.

This clone was observed at least ten times. Read sequence stops 3 residues before the CDR3 end, and the germline J gene provides the missing end. The J gene is TRBJ1-4, the V gene TRBV7-8, with 7 bases identical to TRBD1. The CDR3 spans 16 residues. The V gene end was trimmed by 1 base and the J gene end by 5 bases; junction bases not matched to a gene: 7. The germline V gene has CDR1 SGHVS and CDR2 FQNEAQ. The CDR3: CASSLVIETGNEKLFF. The covered CDR3 bases are TGTGCCAGCAGCTTAGTTATAGAGACAGGGAATGAAAAA.

The table lists this clone with many counts. CDR3: CASSLEGTGYSPLHF. The covered CDR3 bases are TGTGCCAGCAGCTTGGAGGGGACAGGATATTCACCC. The chain combines TRBV5-4 with TRBJ1-6, with 8 bases lining up with TRBD1. The read terminates 3 residues ahead of where the CDR3 ends, so the germline J gene completes it. Germline lookup yields CDR1 SGHNT and CDR2 YYREEE (reference sequence). The CDR3 runs to 15 residues. Unmatched junction bases numbered 4, after V lost 0 bases and J lost 8 bases. Supplemented by reference TRBV5-4 and TRBJ1-6, the full variable domain reads ETGVTQSPTHLIKTRGQQVTLRCSSQSGHNTVSWYQQALGQGPQFIFQYYREEENGRGNFPPRFSGLQFPNYSSELNVNALELDDSALYLCASSLEGTGYSPLHFGNGTRLTVT.

This clone came up many times. The DNA ends 3 residues before the CDR3 does, and the rest of the CDR3 is filled in from the germline J gene. The chain couples TRBV10-3 to TRBJ2-5; possibly TRBD2 for D (7 bases). Germline V gene data show CDR1 as ENHRY and CDR2 as SYGVKD. The length of the CDR3 is 16 residues. Trimming removed 3 bases at V and 5 bases at J, with 19 bases between. The sequenced CDR3 bases are TGTGCCATCAGTGACTACGGGGGGCCGGATAAGGAGACC. Protein product: CAISDYGGPDKET. The entire CDR3 sequence reads CAISDYGGPDKETQYF.

This clone occurred many times. The read finishes 3 residues shy of the CDR3 end, and the germline J gene is used to complete it. The J gene is TRBJ2-7, the V gene TRBV12-3 or TRBV12-4; D remains ambiguous. V was clipped by 3 bases and J by 2 bases, with 8 bases between them. The CDR3 runs to 13 residues. The CDR3 DNA, read in part, is TGTGCCAGCAGTTTCGAAGACACCTACGAG. Translated, it gives CASSFEDTYE. The full CDR3 is CASSFEDTYEQYF.

Of note for this clone: Mismatch with germline at one junction end may stem from a read error. Sequencing ends 3 residues short of the CDR3 end; the germline J gene provides the rest. This rearrangement joins TRBV30 to TRBJ2-1; 12 positions agree with TRBD1. The CDR3 has 18 residues. Germline-derived CDR1 and CDR2 are GTSNPN and SVGIG (reference sequence). The CDR3 sequence is CASGSGTGGGSSYNEQFF. The part of the CDR3 DNA that was read is TGCGCCTCGGGATCCGGGACAGGGGGCGGATCCTCCTACAATGAG.

Many counts were recorded for this clone. The read falls 3 residues short of the CDR3 end, and the missing part is taken from the germline J gene. The rearrangement links TRBV19 to TRBJ1-2, with 8 bases lining up with TRBD1. Germline V lookup: CDR1 LNHDA, CDR2 SQIVND (reference sequence). The V segment lost 6 bases and the J segment 3 bases; nucleotides outside the gene matches: 6. The CDR3 has 14 amino acids. CDR3 residues: CASRGTGEHYGYTF. The CDR3 DNA, read in part, is TGTGCCAGTAGGGGGACAGGAGAACACTATGGC.

This clone was counted at least ten times. The CDR3 extends 3 residues past the end of the read, so its final part is completed from the germline J gene. This chain joins TRBV29-1 and TRBJ2-5, with TRBD2 identical over 8 bases. This CDR3 is 14 amino acids long. Germline values: CDR1 SQVTM, CDR2 ANQGSEA. Trimming took 6 bases from V and 4 from J; bases not matched to a gene: 10. This CDR3 reads CSVTPGGGSETQYF. The covered CDR3 bases are TGCAGCGTCACCCCCGGGGGGGGGTCAGAGACC.

This clone was recorded at least ten times. The read is 3 residues too short to cover the CDR3 end, so that end is filled in from the germline J gene. The V gene is TRBV9, the J gene TRBJ2-1; 10 nucleotides match TRBD2. CDR1 and CDR2 (germline): SGDLS, YYNGEE. The CDR3 totals 15 residues. With V trimmed by 5 bases and J by 5 bases, 7 bases remained unmatched. This CDR3 reads CASSTSGTVNNEQFF. The part of the CDR3 DNA that was read is TGTGCCAGCAGTACTAGCGGGACAGTTAACAATGAG.

In its sample, this clone was seen many times. The CDR3 bases that were read are TGTGCCAGTAGTAAAGACCGGTTAAATGAAAAA. The encoded protein is CASSKDRLNEK. The whole CDR3 protein reads CASSKDRLNEKLFF. The chain joins TRBV19 to TRBJ1-4; unclear D gene. Read coverage stops 3 residues before the CDR3 terminus; the germline J gene supplies the remainder. The CDR3 extends over 14 amino acids. V was pared by 4 bases and J by 5 bases, with 11 bases between. Germline CDR1 LNHDA, CDR2 SQIVND (reference sequence).

Many counts were recorded for this clone. The CDR3 goes on 3 residues after the read ends, and that part is filled in from the germline J gene. V and J are TRBV7-2 and TRBJ1-2; possibly TRBD1 for D (5 bases). The V end was cut by 5 bases, the J end by 0 bases, with 13 bases between. The germline CDR1 and CDR2 sequences are SGHTA and FQGNSA. This CDR3 region has 15 residues. The CDR3 here is CASSLRTPSNYGYTF. CDR3 DNA, as far as it was read: TGTGCCAGCAGCCTGCGGACACCGTCTAACTATGGC.

This clone was seen repeatedly, ten times or more. The CDR3 region is CASRTGANQPQHF. CDR3 DNA, as far as it was read: TGCGCCAGCAGGACAGGCGCTAATCAGCCC. The genes are TRBV10-2 and TRBJ1-5; the D gene is possibly TRBD1 (6 bases). Read sequence stops 3 residues before the CDR3 end, and the germline J gene provides the missing end. The V and J ends lost 6 bases and 4 bases respectively, with 10 bases between them. This CDR3 spans 13 amino acids. CDR1 is WSHSY and CDR2 is SAAADI in the germline V gene.

A word on this clone: Read coverage stops 3 residues before the CDR3 terminus; the germline J gene supplies the remainder. The chain carries TRBV30 and TRBJ2-2; D perhaps matches TRBD1 (6 bases). Germline values: CDR1 GTSNPN, CDR2 SVGIG (reference sequence). The CDR3 sequence is 14 residues long. The sequenced part of the CDR3 DNA is TGTGCCTGGAGTGTATCAGGGGTTAACTCACCG. This encodes CAWSVSGVNSP. The entire CDR3 protein reads CAWSVSGVNSPLFF.

This clone was counted at least ten times. CDR3 in amino acids: CATRESSGSVYTGELFF. The sequenced CDR3 bases are TGTGCCACTAGAGAGTCTAGCGGGAGTGTTTACACCGGGGAG. The rearrangement uses TRBV15 and TRBJ2-2; 10 positions match TRBD2. The read gets to within 3 residues of the CDR3 end, and the germline J gene fills in the rest. This CDR3 is 17 amino acids long. Germline V gene lookup returns CDR1 LNHNV and CDR2 YYDKDF (reference sequence). Unmatched junction bases numbered 13, after V lost 9 bases and J lost 3 bases.

This clone was counted many times. The CDR3 is cut off 3 residues early in the read; its end comes from the germline J gene. V usage is TRBV4-2 and J usage is TRBJ2-1, with TRBD2 identical over 15 bases. The CDR3 has 19 amino acids. Germline V lookup: CDR1 LGHNA, CDR2 YNFKEQ. Losses at the gene ends were 0 bases for V and 2 bases for J; bases not matched to a gene: 5. Incomplete CDR3 DNA: TGTGCCAGCAGCCAAGAGGGGACTAGCGGGAGGATCGCCTACAATGAG. Residues: CASSQEGTSGRIAYNE. The CDR3 reads in full as CASSQEGTSGRIAYNEQFF.

This clone was counted ten times or more. The read comes to an end 3 residues before the CDR3 does, leaving the germline J gene to fill in the end. The chain uses TRBV5-1 and TRBJ2-5; 8 bases are shared with TRBD2. The CDR3 totals 19 residues. Germline lookup yields CDR1 SGHRS and CDR2 YFSETQ. The trim removed 3 bases at V and 0 bases at J, leaving 16 bases unmatched. The sequenced part of the CDR3 DNA is TGCGCCAGCAGCTCCAACTCAATCGCCACTAGCGGTTACCAAGAGACC. Its translation is CASSSNSIATSGYQET. The CDR3 reads in full as CASSSNSIATSGYQETQYF.

This clone was counted ten times or more. The read falls 3 residues short of the CDR3 end, and the missing part is taken from the germline J gene. The J gene is TRBJ2-2, the V gene TRBV19; 7 bases map to TRBD1. This CDR3 region has 16 residues. The germline V gene encodes CDR1 LNHDA and CDR2 SQIVND (reference sequence). J gave up 6 bases and V 6 bases, and 13 bases lay outside the gene matches. CDR3 DNA, as far as it was read: TGTGCCAGTAGAGGAACAGGGGAGAAGTCCCCCGGGGAG. Its translation: CASRGTGEKSPGE. The CDR3 as a whole reads CASRGTGEKSPGELFF.

This clone was detected many times. The read finishes 3 residues shy of the CDR3 end, and the germline J gene is used to complete it. The chain recombines TRBV20-1 with TRBJ2-3; TRBD2 matches at 12 bases. Trimming removed 0 bases from V and 4 bases from J; junction bases left unmatched: 14. This CDR3 has 19 amino acids. The germline V gene encodes CDR1 DFQATT and CDR2 SNEGSKA (reference sequence). CDR3 DNA, as far as it was read: TGCAGTGCTAGAGATCGACCAACCCTAGCGGGAGGGCACCCAGATACG. Translated, it gives CSARDRPTLAGGHPDT. The entire CDR3 sequence reads CSARDRPTLAGGHPDTQYF.

This clone was observed at least ten times. The DNA ends 3 residues before the CDR3 does, and the rest of the CDR3 is filled in from the germline J gene. The rearrangement uses TRBV18 and TRBJ1-3, with D perhaps TRBD1 (5 bases). CDR3 length: 16 amino acids. The V and J ends lost 2 bases and 4 bases respectively, with 15 bases between them. Germline V lookup: CDR1 KGHSH, CDR2 LQKENI. The sequenced CDR3 bases are TGTGCCAGCTCACCAGTTATACAGCCAGGGGGAAACACC. It specifies CASSPVIQPGGNT. In full, the CDR3 reads CASSPVIQPGGNTIYF.

This clone was recorded many times. The missing CDR3 end, 3 residues past where the read stops, is filled in from the germline J gene. The V call is TRBV20-1, the J call TRBJ2-1; 8 positions match TRBD2. The V segment lost 1 base and the J segment 2 bases; nucleotides outside the gene matches: 7. The CDR3 is 16 amino acids. Germline CDR1 is DFQATT and CDR2 is SNEGSKA (reference sequence). This CDR3 reads CSARVPSGLAYNEQFF. The sequenced CDR3 bases are TGCAGTGCTAGAGTGCCTAGCGGGTTGGCCTACAATGAG.

The sample holds many counts of this clone. The read gets to within 3 residues of the CDR3 end, and the germline J gene fills in the rest. The chain recombines TRBV29-1 with TRBJ1-1; D unresolved. Trimming left V 7 bases short and J 1 base short, with 13 bases between. From germline, CDR1 is SQVTM and CDR2 ANQGSEA. The CDR3 length is 13 residues. The covered CDR3 bases are TGCAGCGCCATACCACGGGGGAACACTGAA. Its protein is CSAIPRGNTE. The full CDR3 protein is CSAIPRGNTEAFF.

In its sample, this clone was seen many times. The read halts 3 residues ahead of the CDR3 end, with the missing end drawn from the germline J gene. The chain has TRBV30 and TRBJ2-2; no clear D. CDR3 length equals 13 residues. The germline V gene has CDR1 GTSNPN and CDR2 SVGIG (reference sequence). Trimming took 4 bases from V and 0 from J, leaving 6 bases between them. The CDR3 region is CAWISANTGELFF. The sequenced part of the CDR3 DNA is TGTGCCTGGATCAGCGCGAACACCGGGGAG. Full variable domain (outside the CDR3, taken from reference TRBV30 and TRBJ2-2): SQTIHQWPATLVQPVGSPLSLECTVEGTSNPNLYWYRQAAGRGLQLLFYSVGIGQISSEVPQNLSASRPQDRQFILSSKKLLLSDSGFYLCAWISANTGELFFGEGSRLTVL.

This clone was counted at least ten times. Read sequence stops 3 residues before the CDR3 end, and the germline J gene provides the missing end. The chain employs TRBV13 and TRBJ2-1; D gene ambiguous. The length of the CDR3 is 11 residues. Trimming shortened V by 3 bases and J by 7 bases, and 4 bases separated the two germline ends. Germline CDR1 PRHDT, CDR2 FYEKMQ (reference sequence). Partial CDR3 DNA: TGTGCCAGCAGCTTGACTAATGAG. It yields the protein CASSLTNE. Given in full, the CDR3 is CASSLTNEQFF.

This clone was found many times. The CDR3 loop is CASSLESQGSYEQYF. The CDR3 bases that were read are TGTGCCAGCAGCTTAGAAAGCCAGGGGTCCTACGAG. The rearrangement joins TRBV7-9 to TRBJ2-7; possibly TRBD1 for D (6 bases). Read data end 3 residues before the CDR3 end; the end is taken from the germline J gene. From germline, CDR1 is SEHNR and CDR2 FQNEAQ (reference sequence). The CDR3 has 15 amino acids. V was trimmed by 1 base and J by 1 base, leaving 11 bases between them.

This clone was counted ten times or more. From the germline J gene comes the end of the CDR3, since the read stops 3 residues before it. This chain links TRBV5-1 with TRBJ2-6, with 7 bases fitting TRBD1. CDR1 is SGHRS, CDR2 YFSETQ, per germline. V trimming: 4 bases; J trimming: 0 bases; junction bases outside the gene matches: 10. This CDR3 is built from 18 residues. The CDR3 spells CASSRQGMAYSGANVLTF. The sequenced part of the CDR3 DNA is TGCGCCAGCAGCCGACAGGGCATGGCCTACTCTGGGGCCAACGTC.

This clone was counted a few times. Possible read error: a much larger clone is one base away. The CDR3 is cut off 3 residues early in the read; its end comes from the germline J gene. The chain has TRBV5-1 and TRBJ2-7, with 10 bases aligning to TRBD1. The CDR3 is 14 residues long. The germline V gene has CDR1 SGHRS and CDR2 YFSETQ. This CDR3 reads CARSFRDRGYEQYF. CDR3 DNA (partial): TGCGCCCGCAGCTTTCGGGACAGGGGATACGAG. Filled out from reference TRBV5-1 and TRBJ2-7, the complete variable domain reads KAGVTQTPRYLIKTRGQQVTLSCSPISGHRSVSWYQQTPGQGLQFLFEYFSETQRNKGNFPGRFSGRQFSNSRSEMNVSTLELGDSALYLCARSFRDRGYEQYFGPGTRLTVT.

This clone was counted ten times or more. One end of the junction fails to match germline, which may point to a read error. The observed sequence ends 3 residues before the CDR3 terminus, with the missing tail filled in from the germline J gene. The V and J genes are TRBV4-2 and TRBJ2-5; tentatively, D is TRBD1 (6 bases). The CDR3 runs 18 residues. Germline CDR1 is LGHNA and CDR2 is YNFKEQ. This CDR3 is CASSQDRYIGGPNQTQYF. The covered CDR3 bases are TGCGCCAGCAGCCAAGATCGCTACATTGGGGGCCCCAACCAGACC.